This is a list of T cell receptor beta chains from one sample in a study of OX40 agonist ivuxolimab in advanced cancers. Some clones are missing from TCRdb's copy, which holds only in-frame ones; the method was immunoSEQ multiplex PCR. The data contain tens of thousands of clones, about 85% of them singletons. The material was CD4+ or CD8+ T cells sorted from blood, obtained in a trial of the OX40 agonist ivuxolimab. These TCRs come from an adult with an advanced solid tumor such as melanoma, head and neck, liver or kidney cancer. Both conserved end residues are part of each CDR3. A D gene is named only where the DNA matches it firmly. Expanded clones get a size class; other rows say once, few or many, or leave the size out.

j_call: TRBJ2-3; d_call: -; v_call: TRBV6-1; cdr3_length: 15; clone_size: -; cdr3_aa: CASSPRTASTDTQYF; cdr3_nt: TGTGCCAGCAGTCCTCGGACAGCAAGCACAGATACGCAGTATTTT
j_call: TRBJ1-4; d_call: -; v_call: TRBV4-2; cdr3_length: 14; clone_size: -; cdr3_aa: CASSQRDNSEKLFF; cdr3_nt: TGTGCCAGCAGCCAGAGGGATAACAGTGAAAAACTGTTTTTT
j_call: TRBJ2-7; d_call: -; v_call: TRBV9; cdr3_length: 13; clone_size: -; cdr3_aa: CASSVEGWGEQYF; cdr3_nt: TGTGCCAGCAGCGTGGAGGGTTGGGGCGAGCAGTACTTC
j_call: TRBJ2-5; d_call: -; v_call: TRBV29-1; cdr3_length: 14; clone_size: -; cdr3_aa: CSVGGGQPSYEQYF; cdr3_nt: TGCAGCGTTGGGGGGGGACAGCCGTCCTATGAGCAGTACTTC
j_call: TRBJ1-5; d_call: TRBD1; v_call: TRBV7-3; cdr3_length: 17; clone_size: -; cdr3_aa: CASNGTGKSYSNQPQHF; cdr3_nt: TGTGCCAGCAATGGGACAGGAAAATCCTATAGCAATCAGCCCCAGCATTTT
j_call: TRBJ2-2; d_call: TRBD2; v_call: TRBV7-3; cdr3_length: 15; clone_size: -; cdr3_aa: CASSREGLGTGELFF; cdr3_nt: TGTGCCAGCAGCCGGGAGGGCCTTGGCACCGGGGAGCTGTTTTTT
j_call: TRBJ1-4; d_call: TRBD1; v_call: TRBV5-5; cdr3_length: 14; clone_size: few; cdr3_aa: CASSRTGGDEKLFF; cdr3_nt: TGTGCCAGCAGCCGGACAGGTGGGGATGAAAAACTGTTTTTT
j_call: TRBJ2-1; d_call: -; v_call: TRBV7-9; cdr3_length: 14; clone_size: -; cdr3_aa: CASSSGTTYNEQFF; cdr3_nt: TGTGCCAGCAGCTCCGGGACAACCTACAATGAGCAGTTCTTC
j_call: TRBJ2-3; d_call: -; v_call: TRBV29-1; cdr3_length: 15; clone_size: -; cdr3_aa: CSAAVGPRNTDTQYF; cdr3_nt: TGCAGCGCAGCCGTGGGACCCAGAAACACAGATACGCAGTATTTT
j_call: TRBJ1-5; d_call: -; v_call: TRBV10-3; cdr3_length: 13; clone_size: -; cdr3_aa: CASGWGVNQPQHF; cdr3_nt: TGTGCCTCTGGTTGGGGGGTCAATCAGCCCCAGCATTTT
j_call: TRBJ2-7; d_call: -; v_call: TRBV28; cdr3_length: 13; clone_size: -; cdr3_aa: CASTPGATYEQYF; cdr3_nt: TGTGCCAGCACCCCCGGGGCCACCTACGAGCAGTACTTC
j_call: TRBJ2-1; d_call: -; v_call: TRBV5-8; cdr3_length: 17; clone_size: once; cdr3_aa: CASRNGVADSSYNEQFF; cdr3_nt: TGTGCCAGCAGGAACGGGGTAGCGGACAGCTCCTACAATGAGCAGTTCTTC
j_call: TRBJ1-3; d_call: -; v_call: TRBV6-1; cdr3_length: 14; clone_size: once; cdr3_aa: CASSDWSAGNTIYF; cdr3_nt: TGTGCCAGCAGTGACTGGTCCGCTGGAAACACCATATATTTT
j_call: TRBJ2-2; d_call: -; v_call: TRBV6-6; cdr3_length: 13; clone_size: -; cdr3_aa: CASGTPTTGELFF; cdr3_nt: TGTGCCAGCGGGACTCCGACTACCGGGGAGCTGTTTTTT
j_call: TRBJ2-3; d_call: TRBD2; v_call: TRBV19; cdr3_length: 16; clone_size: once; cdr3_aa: CASTPGLAGDTDTQYF; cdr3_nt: TGTGCCAGTACCCCGGGACTAGCGGGAGACACAGATACGCAGTATTTT
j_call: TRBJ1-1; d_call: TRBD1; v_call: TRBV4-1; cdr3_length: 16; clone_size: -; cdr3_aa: CASSQERTGPNTEAFF; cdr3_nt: TGCGCCAGCAGCCAAGAAAGGACAGGGCCGAACACTGAAGCTTTCTTT
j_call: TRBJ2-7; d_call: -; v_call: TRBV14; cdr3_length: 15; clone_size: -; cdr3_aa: CASSQLTGTRREQYF; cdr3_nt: TGTGCCAGCAGCCAGCTGACAGGAACACGGAGGGAGCAGTACTTC
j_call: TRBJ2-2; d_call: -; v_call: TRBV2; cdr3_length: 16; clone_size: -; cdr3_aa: CASSAGIAENTGELFF; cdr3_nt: TGTGCCAGCAGTGCTGGAATAGCGGAGAACACCGGGGAGCTGTTTTTT
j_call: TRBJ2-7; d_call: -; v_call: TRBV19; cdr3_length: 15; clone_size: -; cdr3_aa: CASSIDIGEAYEQYF; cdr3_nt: TGTGCCAGTAGTATAGATATAGGGGAAGCCTACGAGCAGTACTTC
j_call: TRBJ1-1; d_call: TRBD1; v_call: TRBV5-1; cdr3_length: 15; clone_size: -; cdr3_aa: CASSQTGGSDTEAFF; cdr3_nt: TGCGCCAGCAGCCAAACAGGGGGAAGTGACACTGAAGCTTTCTTT
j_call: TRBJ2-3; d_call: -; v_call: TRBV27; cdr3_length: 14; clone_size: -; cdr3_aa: CASSLGRGTDTQYF; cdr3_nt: TGTGCCAGCAGTTTAGGCAGAGGAACAGATACGCAGTATTTT
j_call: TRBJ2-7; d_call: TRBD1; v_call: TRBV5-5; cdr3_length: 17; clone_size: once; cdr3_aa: CASNLFPGTGTSYEQYF; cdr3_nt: TGTGCCAGCAACCTCTTCCCCGGGACAGGTACCTCCTACGAGCAGTACTTC
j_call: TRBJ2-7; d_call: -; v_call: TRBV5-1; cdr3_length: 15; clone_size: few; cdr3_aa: CASSLVDAGYYEQYF; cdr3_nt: TGCGCCAGCAGCTTGGTGGATGCGGGGTACTACGAGCAGTACTTC
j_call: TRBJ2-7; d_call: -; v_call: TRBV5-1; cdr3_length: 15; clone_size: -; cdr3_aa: CASSNAGSSSYEQYF; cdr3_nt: TGCGCCAGCAGCAATGCAGGCTCCAGCTCCTACGAGCAGTACTTC
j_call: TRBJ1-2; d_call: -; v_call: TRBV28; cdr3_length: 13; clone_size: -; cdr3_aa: CASTRGLGRGYTF; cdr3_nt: TGTGCCAGCACCAGAGGATTGGGGCGGGGCTACACCTTC
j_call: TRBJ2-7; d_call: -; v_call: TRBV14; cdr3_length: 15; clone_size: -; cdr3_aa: CASSQERDGHYEQYF; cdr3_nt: TGTGCCAGCAGCCAAGAAAGGGACGGGCACTACGAGCAGTACTTC
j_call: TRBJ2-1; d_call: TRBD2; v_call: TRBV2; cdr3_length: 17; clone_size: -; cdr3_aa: CASSSREGLVSYNEQFF; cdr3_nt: TGTGCCAGCAGTTCACGAGAGGGACTAGTATCCTACAATGAGCAGTTCTTC
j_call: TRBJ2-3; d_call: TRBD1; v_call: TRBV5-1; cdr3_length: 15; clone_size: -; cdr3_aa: CASSPDRAMGDTQYF; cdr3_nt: TGCGCCAGCAGCCCGGACAGGGCAATGGGAGATACGCAGTATTTT
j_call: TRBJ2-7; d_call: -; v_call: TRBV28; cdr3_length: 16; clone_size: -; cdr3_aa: CASSLRPGLPPYEQYF; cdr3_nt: TGTGCCAGCAGTCTCCGTCCGGGTCTTCCACCATACGAGCAGTACTTC
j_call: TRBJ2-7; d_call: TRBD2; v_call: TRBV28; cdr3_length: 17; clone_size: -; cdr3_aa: CASSFSGLAPSSYEQYF; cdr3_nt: TGTGCCAGCAGTTTCTCGGGACTAGCGCCTAGCTCCTACGAGCAGTACTTC
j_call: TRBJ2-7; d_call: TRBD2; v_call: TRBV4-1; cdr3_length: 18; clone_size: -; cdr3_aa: CASSQDGVAGGFTWEQYF; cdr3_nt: TGCGCCAGCAGCCAAGATGGAGTAGCGGGAGGTTTTACGTGGGAGCAGTACTTC
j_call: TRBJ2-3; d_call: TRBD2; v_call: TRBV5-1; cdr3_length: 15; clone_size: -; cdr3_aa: CASSVASGHTDTQYF; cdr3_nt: TGCGCCAGCAGCGTGGCTAGCGGTCACACAGATACGCAGTATTTT
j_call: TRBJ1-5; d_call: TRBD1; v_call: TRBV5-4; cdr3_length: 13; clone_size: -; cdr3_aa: CASSFDRVQPQHF; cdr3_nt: TGTGCCAGCAGCTTTGACAGGGTACAGCCCCAGCATTTT
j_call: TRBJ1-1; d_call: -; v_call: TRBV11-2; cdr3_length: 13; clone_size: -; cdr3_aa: CASSLDPTAKAFF; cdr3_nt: TGTGCCAGCAGCTTAGACCCGACAGCCAAAGCTTTCTTT
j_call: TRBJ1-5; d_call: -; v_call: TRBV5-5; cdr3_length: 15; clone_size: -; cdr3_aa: CASSAGVSFGQPQHF; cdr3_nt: TGTGCCAGCAGCGCCGGGGTGTCGTTTGGTCAGCCCCAGCATTTT
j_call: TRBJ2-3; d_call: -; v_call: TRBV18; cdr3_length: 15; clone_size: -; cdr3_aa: CASSPMGRRTDTQYF; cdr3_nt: TGTGCCAGCTCACCGATGGGCCGCCGCACAGATACGCAGTATTTT
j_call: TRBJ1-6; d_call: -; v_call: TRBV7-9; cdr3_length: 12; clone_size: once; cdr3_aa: CATGTENSPLHF; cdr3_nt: TGTGCCACTGGGACGGAAAATTCACCCCTCCACTTT
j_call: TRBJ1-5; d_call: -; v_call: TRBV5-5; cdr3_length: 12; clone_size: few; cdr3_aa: CASSLRDQPQHF; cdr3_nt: TGTGCCAGCAGCTTGCGAGATCAGCCCCAGCATTTT
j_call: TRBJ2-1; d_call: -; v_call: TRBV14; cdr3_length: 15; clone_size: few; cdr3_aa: CASSQAQSSYNEQFF; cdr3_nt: TGTGCCAGCAGCCAAGCCCAAAGCTCCTACAATGAGCAGTTCTTC
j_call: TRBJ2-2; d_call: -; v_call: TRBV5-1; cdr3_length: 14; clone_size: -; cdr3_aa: CASSLAQVHGELFF; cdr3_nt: TGCGCCAGCAGCTTGGCCCAGGTACACGGGGAGCTGTTTTTT
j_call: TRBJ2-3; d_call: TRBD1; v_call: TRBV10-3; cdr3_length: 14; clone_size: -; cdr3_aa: CAIGQGASTDTQYF; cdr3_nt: TGTGCCATCGGACAGGGTGCTAGCACAGATACGCAGTATTTT
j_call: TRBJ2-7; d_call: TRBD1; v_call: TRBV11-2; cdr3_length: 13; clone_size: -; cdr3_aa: CASSLGGQGGQYF; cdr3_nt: TGTGCCAGCAGCTTAGGCGGACAGGGCGGGCAGTACTTC